This TCR beta chain was recovered during a study of T cell changes during pregnancy in multiple sclerosis (dated by TCRdb to between 2018 and 2021). At the level of the whole study: Changes in the T cell repertoire over the course of pregnancy were examined in this study in women with multiple sclerosis.

The receptor library was made with the immunoSEQ multiplex PCR assay. The table was pulled from immuneACCESS by TCRdb, which kept in-frame rearrangements only. Such tables lose some clones; where checked, under half of the loss comes from unresolved V genes, and the rest has no known cause. This sample holds about 49,000 clones; 90% to 95% were observed only once. The ten largest clones capture roughly 0.98% of the sample. About this clone: This clone's antigen is unknown. The junction and the germline gene differ at one end; a read error may be behind it.

CDR1 SEHNR and CDR2 FQNEAQ are derived from the germline V gene (reference sequence). The CDR3 holds 15 amino acids from the cysteine to the phenylalanine. Of all the DNA, just the CDR3 is kept, 45 bases in frame from base 1. Sequencing was performed on peripheral blood, taken after pregnancy. The receptor comes from a female donor with multiple sclerosis, enrolled in a pregnancy study. The V gene is TRBV7-9 and the J gene is TRBJ2-7, and perhaps TRBD1 as D gene, on 6 matching bases. The DNA sequence is TGTGCCAGCAGCCTCAGGGGAAGGGGTGCCTATGAGCAGTACTTC. The translation is CASSLRGRGAYEQYF.